Sequencing of this T cell receptor beta chain was carried out in a study of cytomegalovirus exposure and HLA in healthy donors. CDR3 length: 16 amino acids. CDR1 is SGHDT and CDR2 is YYEEEE in the germline V gene. The trim removed 3 bases at V and 0 bases at J, leaving 6 bases unmatched. It was with 60 Vbeta and 13 Jbeta primers that the PCR ran. Clones were sequenced by immunoSEQ multiplex PCR, and TCRdb holds only the in-frame ones, with some missing. The listing records 80,000 to 95,000 clones. The sample taken for sequencing was PBMCs. The TCR comes from a woman aged 25-40 years in good health and CMV-seronegative. This chain joins TRBV5-6 and TRBJ2-1; 7 bases fit TRBD1. The CDR3 loop reads CASSWTDRPSYNEQFF. CDR3 sequence (DNA): TGTGCCAGCAGCTGGACGGACAGGCCCTCCTACAATGAGCAGTTCTTC. The entire variable domain, with the rest obtained from reference TRBV5-6 and TRBJ2-1, is as follows: DAGVTQSPTHLIKTRGQQVTLRCSPKSGHDTVSWYQQALGQGPQFIFQYYEEEERQRGNFPDRFSGHQFPNYSSELNVNALLLGDSALYLCASSWTDRPSYNEQFFGPGTRLTVL.